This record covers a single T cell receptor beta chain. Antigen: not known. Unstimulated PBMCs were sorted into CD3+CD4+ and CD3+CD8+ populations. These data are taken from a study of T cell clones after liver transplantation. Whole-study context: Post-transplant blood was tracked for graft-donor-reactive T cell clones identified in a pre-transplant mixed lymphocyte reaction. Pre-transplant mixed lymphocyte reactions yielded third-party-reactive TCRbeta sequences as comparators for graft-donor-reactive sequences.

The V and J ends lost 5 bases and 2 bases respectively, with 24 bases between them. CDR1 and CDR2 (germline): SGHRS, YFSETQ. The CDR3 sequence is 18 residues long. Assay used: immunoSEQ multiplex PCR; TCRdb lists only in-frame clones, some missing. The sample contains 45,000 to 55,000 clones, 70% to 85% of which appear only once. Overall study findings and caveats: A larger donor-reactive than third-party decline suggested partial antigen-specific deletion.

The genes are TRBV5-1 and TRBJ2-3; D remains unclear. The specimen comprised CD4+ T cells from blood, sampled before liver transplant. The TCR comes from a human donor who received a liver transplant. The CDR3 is CASRAPPGSNLHTDTQYF. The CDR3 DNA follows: TGCGCCAGCAGAGCTCCCCCTGGGTCGAACTTACACACAGATACGCAGTATTTT.